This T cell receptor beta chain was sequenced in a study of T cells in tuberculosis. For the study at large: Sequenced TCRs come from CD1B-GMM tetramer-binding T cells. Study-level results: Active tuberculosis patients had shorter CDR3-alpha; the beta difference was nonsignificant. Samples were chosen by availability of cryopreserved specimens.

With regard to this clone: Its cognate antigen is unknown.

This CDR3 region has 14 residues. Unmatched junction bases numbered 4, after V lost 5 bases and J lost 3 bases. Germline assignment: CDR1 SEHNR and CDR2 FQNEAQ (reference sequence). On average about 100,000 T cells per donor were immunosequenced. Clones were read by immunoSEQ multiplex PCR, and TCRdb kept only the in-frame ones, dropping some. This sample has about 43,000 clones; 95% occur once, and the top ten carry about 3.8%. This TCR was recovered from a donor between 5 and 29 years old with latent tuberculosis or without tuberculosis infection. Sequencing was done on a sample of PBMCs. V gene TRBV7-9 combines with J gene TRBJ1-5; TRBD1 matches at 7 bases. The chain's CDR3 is CASSMTGFNQPQHF. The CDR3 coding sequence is TGTGCCAGCAGCATGACAGGGTTCAATCAGCCCCAGCATTTT.